The 29 T cell receptor beta chains below come from one sample, sequenced in a study of post-analysis software for immune sequencing data. Study-wide points: TRBV5-6, TRBV5-1 and TRBV20-1 were among five TRBV segments more frequent in patients than controls.

Their antigens are not known. Prepared libraries of TCR beta cDNA carried unique molecular identifiers. TCRdb re-called the PCR reads through MiXCR, storing one row per CDR3 protein. The sample includes 650,000 to 850,000 distinct CDR3 sequences, approximately 50% seen only once; the top ten take under 6%. The specimen sequenced was blood. The source of these receptors is a girl aged 10 to 17 with multiple sclerosis.

V and J are TRBV5-1 and TRBJ2-7, with D perhaps matching TRBD1 (5 bases). The V end was cut by 0 bases, the J end by 6 bases, with 19 bases between. The V gene's germline CDR1 is SGHRS and CDR2 YFSETQ. The CDR3 has 16 amino acids. The CDR3 sequence is CASSLEPQGGFGEQYF. The CDR3 nucleotides are TGCGCCAGCAGCTTGGAGCCCCAGGGTGGTTTTGGCGAGCAGTACTTC.

The V gene is TRBV30, the J gene TRBJ2-7; TRBD1 matches at 7 bases. This CDR3 is built from 11 residues. J gave up 6 bases and V 2 bases, and 1 base lay outside the gene matches. CDR1 is GTSNPN, CDR2 SVGIG, per germline (reference sequence). The DNA of the CDR3 is TGTGCCTGGAGTACAGGGGTCGAGCAGTACTTC. Protein product: CAWSTGVEQYF.

About this clonotype itself: One junction end disagrees with the germline gene, perhaps due to a read error. The chain combines TRBV6-1 with TRBJ2-7; TRBD2 matches at 11 bases. TRBJ2-5 matches the DNA end more closely, so the J call is doubtful. Germline CDR1 is MNHNS and CDR2 is SASEGT. This CDR3 has 17 amino acids. This CDR3 is CASSRGLAGGNQGTQYF. Here the CDR3 DNA reads TGTGCCAGCAGTCGTGGGCTAGCGGGGGGCAACCAAGGGACCCAGTACTTC.

The rearrangement joins TRBV6-6 to TRBJ2-1; D might be TRBD1 (6 bases). CDR3 length equals 13 residues. Germline loops: CDR1 MNHNY, CDR2 SVGAGI (reference sequence). V gave up 10 bases and J gave up 7 bases, with 17 bases separating them. The CDR3 region is CATRGQISNEQFF. For the CDR3, the DNA is TGTGCCACCCGAGGACAGATTTCGAATGAGCAGTTCTTC.

The table lists this clonotype with a few counts. The gene calls are TRBV3-1 and TRBJ2-3, with D unresolved. The CDR3 contains 15 residues. Looked up from germline, CDR1 is LGHDT and CDR2 is YNNKEL (reference sequence). Trimming left V 4 bases short and J 6 bases short, with 17 bases between. The CDR3 loop is CASSPGRKSRDTQYF. The CDR3 coding sequence is TGTGCCAGCAGCCCGGGCAGGAAATCGAGGGATACGCAGTATTTT.

This chain uses TRBV12-3 or TRBV12-4 with TRBJ2-7; the match to TRBD2 covers 12 bases. The CDR3 has 17 residues. V lost 2 bases, J lost 1 base, and 6 bases stayed unmatched. The CDR3: CASSLRIGTSGSYEQYF. The CDR3 region has the DNA TGTGCCAGCAGTTTAAGGATTGGGACTAGCGGGTCCTACGAGCAGTACTTC.

This clonotype was counted between two and nine times. As DNA, the CDR3 is TGCAGTGCTAGAGATGATGGACAGGGCGGCCACGAGCAGTACTTC. Translation: CSARDDGQGGHEQYF. The chain is built from TRBV20-1 and TRBJ2-7; 8 bases are a match to TRBD1. With V trimmed by 0 bases and J by 5 bases, 9 bases remained unmatched. CDR1 is DFQATT and CDR2 is SNEGSKA in the germline V gene (reference sequence). The CDR3 covers 15 residues.

The CDR3 bases are TGTGCCAGCAGCCAAGGAACGCGGGAGACCCAGTACTTC. Its translation is CASSQGTRETQYF. The rearrangement links TRBV3-1 to TRBJ2-5; D ambiguous. The V end was cut by 1 base, the J end by 5 bases, with 8 bases between. The CDR3 sequence is 13 residues long. The germline CDR1 and CDR2 sequences are LGHDT and YNNKEL (reference sequence).

The rearrangement joins TRBV7-3 to TRBJ2-5; D is possibly TRBD1 or TRBD2 (5 bases each). The length of the CDR3 is 17 residues. Germline lookup yields CDR1 SGHTA and CDR2 FQGTGA. Trimming took off 3 bases at V and 0 bases at J, with 17 bases between the two ends. The CDR3: CASSFGPGTGHQETQYF. The CDR3 coding sequence is TGTGCCAGCAGCTTTGGACCGGGAACAGGACACCAAGAGACCCAGTACTTC.

The V gene is TRBV20-1, the J gene TRBJ1-2, with 8 bases fitting TRBD1. This CDR3 is built from 13 residues. The V and J ends lost 0 bases and 7 bases, in that order; junction bases with no gene match: 4. From germline, CDR1 is DFQATT and CDR2 SNEGSKA (reference sequence). The CDR3 bases are TGCAGTGCTAGAGATCAGACAGGGGTTGGCTACACCTTC. It yields the protein CSARDQTGVGYTF.

V usage is TRBV4-1 and J usage is TRBJ2-7; maybe TRBD2 (6 bases). The J call is doubtful: the DNA matches TRBJ2-5 better. The V gene's germline CDR1 is MGHRA and CDR2 YSYEKL. The CDR3 sequence is 14 residues long. CDR3 amino acids: CASSLLAGLETQYF. The CDR3 region has the DNA TGCGCCAGCAGCCTACTAGCAGGGTTGGAGACCCAGTACTTC.

The chain uses TRBV7-9 and TRBJ2-1; TRBD2 agrees at 12 bases. The CDR3 loop spans 17 amino acids. Germline assignment: CDR1 SEHNR and CDR2 FQNEAQ (reference sequence). J was trimmed by 4 bases and V by 5 bases; bases with no gene match: 9. The CDR3 region is CASSPPPSGRGYNEQFF. In DNA, the CDR3 is TGTGCCAGCAGCCCACCCCCTAGCGGGAGGGGATACAATGAGCAGTTCTTC.

The chain is built from TRBV20-1 and TRBJ1-2; possibly TRBD1 for D (6 bases). There are 14 residues in the CDR3. Trimming removed 1 base at V and 3 bases at J, with 12 bases between. CDR1 is DFQATT, CDR2 SNEGSKA, per germline (reference sequence). CDR3 region: CSARARGGDYGYTF. CDR3 bases: TGCAGTGCTAGAGCTAGGGGGGGTGACTATGGCTACACCTTC.

V usage is TRBV5-1 and J usage is TRBJ2-1; 9 nucleotides line up with TRBD2. After removal of 4 bases from V and 2 bases from J, the junction contained 4 bases not matched to a gene. The CDR3 contains 15 residues. Germline CDR1 SGHRS, CDR2 YFSETQ. Here the CDR3 reads CASSQLAGTYNEQFF. DNA for the CDR3: TGCGCCAGCAGCCAACTAGCGGGTACCTACAATGAGCAGTTCTTC. Based on the CDR3 plus reference TRBV5-1 and TRBJ2-1, the full variable domain is KAGVTQTPRYLIKTRGQQVTLSCSPISGHRSVSWYQQTPGQGLQFLFEYFSETQRNKGNFPGRFSGRQFSNSRSEMNVSTLELGDSALYLCASSQLAGTYNEQFFGPGTRLTVL.

The genes are TRBV20-1 and TRBJ2-7; a possible D gene is TRBD1 (5 bases). The germline V and J ends were trimmed by 7 bases and 3 bases, with 16 bases remaining between them. CDR1 and CDR2 from the germline V gene are DFQATT and SNEGSKA (reference sequence). The CDR3 extends over 13 amino acids. CDR3 bases: TGCAGTGGGTTAACAGGATCCTTCTACGAGCAGTACTTC. It encodes CSGLTGSFYEQYF.

This clonotype appeared once. The V gene is TRBV9, the J gene TRBJ2-3; 10 bases line up with TRBD1. Germline assignment: CDR1 SGDLS and CDR2 YYNGEE. Germline trimming cut 4 bases from V and 3 bases from J; bases unmatched to any gene: 5. The CDR3 has 15 amino acids. CDR3 sequence: CASSPGDRGTDTQYF. The DNA for the CDR3 is TGTGCCAGCAGCCCTGGGGACAGGGGAACAGATACGCAGTATTTT.

The chain links TRBV7-2 to TRBJ2-3; TRBD2 matches at 10 bases. Trimming at V came to 1 base and at J to 10 bases, leaving 5 bases not matched to a gene. Germline assignment: CDR1 SGHTA and CDR2 FQGNSA. The CDR3 has 14 residues. The CDR3 spells CASSLGLAGSAQYF. For the CDR3, the DNA is TGTGCCAGCAGCTTAGGACTAGCGGGTTCCGCGCAGTATTTT.

The genes are TRBV7-2 and TRBJ1-1; tentative D call: TRBD1 (6 bases). The germline V gene has CDR1 SGHTA and CDR2 FQGNSA. Trimming took 1 base from V and 0 from J, leaving 12 bases between them. This CDR3 has 16 residues. CDR3 loop: CASSLGGRGMNTEAFF. CDR3 in DNA: TGTGCCAGCAGCTTAGGGGGGCGGGGAATGAACACTGAAGCTTTCTTT.

This clonotype was observed a handful of times. J is TRBJ2-7 and V is TRBV7-6; 10 bases are shared with TRBD2. The trim removed 5 bases at V and 2 bases at J, leaving 6 bases unmatched. Germline V gene lookup returns CDR1 SGHVS and CDR2 FNYEAQ. This CDR3 is built from 15 residues. The chain's CDR3 is CASSPGTSAPYEQYF. The CDR3 bases are TGTGCCAGCAGCCCCGGGACTAGCGCGCCCTACGAGCAGTACTTC.

The V and J genes are TRBV7-9 and TRBJ1-2, with D perhaps TRBD1 (5 bases). V lost 0 bases and J 8 bases, leaving 16 bases between the germline ends. This CDR3 is built from 15 residues. Germline values: CDR1 SEHNR, CDR2 FQNEAQ (reference sequence). The CDR3 protein is CASSLALDTSQGYTF. The DNA for the CDR3 is TGTGCCAGCAGCTTAGCGCTGGACACCTCCCAGGGCTACACCTTC.

This clonotype was seen a few times. The CDR3 bases are TGCAGTGCTAGGCAGACCTCTGGGGCCAACGTCCTGACTTTC. It is translated as CSARQTSGANVLTF. The J gene is TRBJ2-6, the V gene TRBV20-1; D is unclear. V lost 3 bases to trimming and J lost 0 bases, with 6 bases between them. Germline V gene data show CDR1 as DFQATT and CDR2 as SNEGSKA (reference sequence). There are 14 residues in the CDR3.

The CDR3 loop is CASSRTGTSGTADTQYF. In DNA form, the CDR3 reads TGCGCCAGCAGCCGGACCGGGACTAGCGGGACCGCAGATACGCAGTATTTT. V is TRBV5-1 and J is TRBJ2-3, with 13 bases identical to TRBD2. CDR1 is SGHRS, CDR2 YFSETQ, per germline. V shed 4 bases and J 4 bases; nucleotides not matched to a gene: 9. The CDR3 is 17 residues long.

The rearrangement uses TRBV5-1 and TRBJ2-5, with D perhaps TRBD2 (6 bases). Germline CDR1 and CDR2: SGHRS and YFSETQ. V lost 3 bases, J lost 2 bases, and 14 bases lay in between. The CDR3 sequence is 15 residues long. CDR3 protein: CASSSRLGDQETQYF. CDR3 sequence (DNA): TGCGCCAGCAGCTCCCGACTAGGGGATCAAGAGACCCAGTACTTC.

V and J are TRBV7-3 and TRBJ2-3, with 12 bases matching TRBD2. The CDR3 contains 16 residues. Looked up from germline, CDR1 is SGHTA and CDR2 is FQGTGA. J was trimmed by 6 bases and V by 2 bases; bases with no gene match: 6. This CDR3 reads CASSLGPTSGGDTQYF. The CDR3 region has the DNA TGTGCCAGCAGCTTAGGTCCGACTAGCGGGGGTGATACGCAGTATTTT.

This chain uses TRBV11-2 with TRBJ1-2; D ambiguous. V was clipped by 5 bases and J by 6 bases, with 13 bases between them. Germline values: CDR1 SGHAT, CDR2 FQNNGV. The CDR3 runs to 13 residues. The CDR3: CASSPQFGHGYTF. CDR3 nucleotides: TGTGCCAGCAGCCCTCAATTCGGGCATGGCTACACCTTC.

This clonotype was picked up one time. V and J are TRBV3-1 and TRBJ2-7; the D gene is possibly TRBD1 (7 bases). The V gene's germline CDR1 is LGHDT and CDR2 YNNKEL (reference sequence). V lost 1 base and J lost 6, with 13 bases in between. The CDR3 consists of 14 residues. CDR3 coding DNA: TGTGCCAGCAGCCAAGTGGAGGGGGCTGGCGAGCAGTACTTC. Translation: CASSQVEGAGEQYF.

The chain combines TRBV24-1 with TRBJ2-1; D unclear. The V end lost 4 bases, the J end lost 3 bases, and 6 bases lay between the germline ends. The CDR3 totals 13 residues. Germline V gives CDR1 KGHDR, CDR2 SFDVKD. The CDR3 DNA is TGTGCCACCAGTGACGACGACTACAATGAGCAGTTCTTC. Protein product: CATSDDDYNEQFF.

This chain uses TRBV29-1 with TRBJ2-5; a weak D match, TRBD1 (5 bases). The CDR3 has 14 residues. Trimming stripped 6 bases from V and 4 bases from J, with 18 bases between. Germline CDR1 reads SQVTM; CDR2 reads ANQGSEA. The CDR3 loop reads CSVNKGLTPETQYF. As DNA, the CDR3 is TGCAGCGTAAACAAGGGGTTGACCCCAGAGACCCAGTACTTC.

There are a few counts of this clonotype. This chain links TRBV12-3 or TRBV12-4 with TRBJ2-5; 10 bases align to TRBD1. This CDR3 has 15 residues. The V gene end was trimmed by 6 bases and the J gene end by 2 bases; junction bases not matched to a gene: 6. CDR3 nucleotide sequence: TGTGCCAGCAGCCCTGGACAGGGGGTTCAAGAGACCCAGTACTTC. Translation gives CASSPGQGVQETQYF.